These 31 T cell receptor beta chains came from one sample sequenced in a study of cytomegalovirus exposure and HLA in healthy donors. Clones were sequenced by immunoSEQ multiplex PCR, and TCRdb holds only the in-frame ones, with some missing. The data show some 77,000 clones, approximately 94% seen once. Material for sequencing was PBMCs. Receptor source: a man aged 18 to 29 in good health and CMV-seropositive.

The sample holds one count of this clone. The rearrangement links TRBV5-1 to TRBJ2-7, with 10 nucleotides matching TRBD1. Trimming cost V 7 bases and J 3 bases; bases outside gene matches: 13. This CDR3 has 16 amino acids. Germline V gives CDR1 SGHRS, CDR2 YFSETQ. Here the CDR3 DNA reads TGCGCCAGCTCTGAAGGCTCGGGACAGGGGATCTACGAGCAGTACTTC. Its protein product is CASSEGSGQGIYEQYF. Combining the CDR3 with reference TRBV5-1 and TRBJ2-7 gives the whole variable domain KAGVTQTPRYLIKTRGQQVTLSCSPISGHRSVSWYQQTPGQGLQFLFEYFSETQRNKGNFPGRFSGRQFSNSRSEMNVSTLELGDSALYLCASSEGSGQGIYEQYFGPGTRLTVT.

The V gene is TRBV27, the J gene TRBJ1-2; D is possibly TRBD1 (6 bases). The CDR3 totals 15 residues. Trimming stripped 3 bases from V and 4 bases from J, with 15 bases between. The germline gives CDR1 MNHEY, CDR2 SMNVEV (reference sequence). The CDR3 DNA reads TGTGCCAGCAGTTTCGTCAGGGGCCATCCCTATGGCTACACCTTC. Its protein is CASSFVRGHPYGYTF.

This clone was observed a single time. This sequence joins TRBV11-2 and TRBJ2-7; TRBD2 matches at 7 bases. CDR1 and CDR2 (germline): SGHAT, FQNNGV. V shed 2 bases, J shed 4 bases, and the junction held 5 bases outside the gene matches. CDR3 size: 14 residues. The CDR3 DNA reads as TGTGCCAGCAGCTTAACGCGGGAGAGATACGAGCAGTACTTC. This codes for CASSLTRERYEQYF.

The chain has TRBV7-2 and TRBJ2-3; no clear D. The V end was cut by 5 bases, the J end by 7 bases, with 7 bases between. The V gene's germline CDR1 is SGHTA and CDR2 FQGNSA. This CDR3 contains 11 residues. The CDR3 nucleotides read TGTGCCAGCAGCGTAGACTATACGCAGTATTTT. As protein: CASSVDYTQYF.

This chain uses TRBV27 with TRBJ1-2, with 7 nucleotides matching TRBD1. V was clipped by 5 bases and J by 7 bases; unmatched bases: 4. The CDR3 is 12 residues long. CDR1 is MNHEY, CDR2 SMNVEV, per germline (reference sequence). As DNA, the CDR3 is TGTGCCAGCAGTCTGACAGGGTTTGGCTACACCTTC. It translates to CASSLTGFGYTF.

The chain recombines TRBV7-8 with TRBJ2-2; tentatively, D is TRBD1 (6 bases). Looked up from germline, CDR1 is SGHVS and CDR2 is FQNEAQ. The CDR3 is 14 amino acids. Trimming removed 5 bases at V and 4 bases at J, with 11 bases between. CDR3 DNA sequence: TGTGCCAGCAGCCACAGGGCTCTCACCGGGGAGCTGTTTTTT. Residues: CASSHRALTGELFF.

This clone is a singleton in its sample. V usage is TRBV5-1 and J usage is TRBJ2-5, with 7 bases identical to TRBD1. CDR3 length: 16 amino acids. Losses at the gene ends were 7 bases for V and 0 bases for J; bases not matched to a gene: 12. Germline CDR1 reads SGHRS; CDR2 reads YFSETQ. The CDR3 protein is CASVFSGTANQETQYF. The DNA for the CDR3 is TGCGCCAGCGTATTCTCCGGGACAGCAAACCAAGAGACCCAGTACTTC.

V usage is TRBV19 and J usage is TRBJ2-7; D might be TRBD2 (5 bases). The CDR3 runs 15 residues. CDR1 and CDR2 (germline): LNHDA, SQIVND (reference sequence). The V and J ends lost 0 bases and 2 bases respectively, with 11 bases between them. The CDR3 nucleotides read TGTGCCAGTAGTATAGATCCCGGACTGGCCTACGAGCAGTACTTC. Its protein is CASSIDPGLAYEQYF.

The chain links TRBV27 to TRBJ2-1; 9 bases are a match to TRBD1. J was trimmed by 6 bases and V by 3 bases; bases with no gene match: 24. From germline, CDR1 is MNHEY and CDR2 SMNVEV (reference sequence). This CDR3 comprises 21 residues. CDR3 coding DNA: TGTGCCAGCAGTTTTTTTGACGCGGACAGGGGTCTTCTGTCTGGGATCAATGAGCAGTTCTTC. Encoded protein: CASSFFDADRGLLSGINEQFF.

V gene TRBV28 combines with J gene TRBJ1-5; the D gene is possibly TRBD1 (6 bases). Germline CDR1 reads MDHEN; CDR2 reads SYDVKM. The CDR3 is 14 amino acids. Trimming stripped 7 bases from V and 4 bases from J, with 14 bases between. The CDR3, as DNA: TGTGCCAGCAAGGGCAGGGGCGGGAATCAGCCCCAGCATTTT. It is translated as CASKGRGGNQPQHF.

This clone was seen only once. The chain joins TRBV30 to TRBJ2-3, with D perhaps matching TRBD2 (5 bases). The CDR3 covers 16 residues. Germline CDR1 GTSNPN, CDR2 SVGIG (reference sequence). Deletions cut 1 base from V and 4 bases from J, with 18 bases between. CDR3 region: CAWSGGLAPGADTQYF. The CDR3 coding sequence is TGTGCCTGGAGTGGGGGTCTAGCCCCCGGGGCAGATACGCAGTATTTT. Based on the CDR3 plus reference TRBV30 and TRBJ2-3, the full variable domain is SQTIHQWPATLVQPVGSPLSLECTVEGTSNPNLYWYRQAAGRGLQLLFYSVGIGQISSEVPQNLSASRPQDRQFILSSKKLLLSDSGFYLCAWSGGLAPGADTQYFGPGTRLTVL.

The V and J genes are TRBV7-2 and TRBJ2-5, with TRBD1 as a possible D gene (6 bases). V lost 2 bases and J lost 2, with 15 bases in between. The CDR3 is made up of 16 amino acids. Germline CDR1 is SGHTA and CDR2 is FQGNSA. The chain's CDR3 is CASSLSGQRSQETQYF. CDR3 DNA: TGTGCCAGCAGCTTAAGCGGACAGAGGAGTCAAGAGACCCAGTACTTC. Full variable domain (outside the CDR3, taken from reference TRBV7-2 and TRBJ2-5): GAGVSQSPSNKVTEKGKDVELRCDPISGHTALYWYRQSLGQGLEFLIYFQGNSAPDKSGLPSDRFSAERTGGSVSTLTIQRTQQEDSAVYLCASSLSGQRSQETQYFGPGTRLLVL.

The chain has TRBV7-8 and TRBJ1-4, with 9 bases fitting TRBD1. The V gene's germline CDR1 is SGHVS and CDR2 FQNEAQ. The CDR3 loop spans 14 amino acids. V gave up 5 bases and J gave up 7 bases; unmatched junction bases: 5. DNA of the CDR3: TGTGCCAGCAGCCGGACGACAGGGGGTGAAAAACTGTTTTTT. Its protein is CASSRTTGGEKLFF.

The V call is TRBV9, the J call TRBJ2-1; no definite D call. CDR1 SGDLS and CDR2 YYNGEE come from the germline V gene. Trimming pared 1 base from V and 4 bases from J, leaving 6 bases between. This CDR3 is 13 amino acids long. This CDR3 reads CASSVSEYNEQFF. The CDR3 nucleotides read TGTGCCAGCAGCGTAAGCGAGTACAATGAGCAGTTCTTC.

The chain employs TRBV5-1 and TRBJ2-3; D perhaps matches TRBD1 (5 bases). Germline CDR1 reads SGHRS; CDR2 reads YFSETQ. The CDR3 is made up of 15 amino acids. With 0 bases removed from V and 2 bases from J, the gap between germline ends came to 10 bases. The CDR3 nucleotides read TGCGCCAGCAGCTTGGTGCACAGGTCCACAGATACGCAGTATTTT. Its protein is CASSLVHRSTDTQYF.

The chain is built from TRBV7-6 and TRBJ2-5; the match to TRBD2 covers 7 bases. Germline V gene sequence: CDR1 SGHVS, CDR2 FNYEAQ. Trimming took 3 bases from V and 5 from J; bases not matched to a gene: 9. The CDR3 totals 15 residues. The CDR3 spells CASSFGASGPETQYF. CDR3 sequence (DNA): TGTGCCAGCAGCTTTGGCGCTAGCGGCCCGGAGACCCAGTACTTC.

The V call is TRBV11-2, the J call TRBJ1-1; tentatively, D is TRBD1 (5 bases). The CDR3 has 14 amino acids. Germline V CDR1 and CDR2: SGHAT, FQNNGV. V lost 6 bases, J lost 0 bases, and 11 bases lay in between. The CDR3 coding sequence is TGTGCCAGCAGACCTCGACAGATGAACACTGAAGCTTTCTTT. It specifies CASRPRQMNTEAFF.

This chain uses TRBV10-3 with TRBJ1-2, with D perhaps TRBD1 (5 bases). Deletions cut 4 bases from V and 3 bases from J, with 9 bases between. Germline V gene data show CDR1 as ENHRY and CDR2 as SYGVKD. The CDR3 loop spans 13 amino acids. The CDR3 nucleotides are TGTGCCATCAGTGGGGACTCTTACTATGGCTACACCTTC. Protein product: CAISGDSYYGYTF.

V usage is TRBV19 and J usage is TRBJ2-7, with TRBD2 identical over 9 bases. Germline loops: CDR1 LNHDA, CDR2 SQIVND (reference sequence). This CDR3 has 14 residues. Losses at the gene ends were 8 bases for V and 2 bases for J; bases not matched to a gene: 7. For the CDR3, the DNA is TGTGCCAGTGCGCTAGCGGGGTCCACCTACGAGCAGTACTTC. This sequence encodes CASALAGSTYEQYF.

The CDR3 coding sequence is TGTGCCTCCGGACAGCTCTCCTACAATGAGCAGTTCTTC. Amino acids: CASGQLSYNEQFF. This chain links TRBV19 with TRBJ2-1, with D possibly being TRBD1 (6 bases). The CDR3 loop spans 13 amino acids. Germline values: CDR1 LNHDA, CDR2 SQIVND (reference sequence). Trimming left V 11 bases short and J 0 bases short, with 11 bases between.

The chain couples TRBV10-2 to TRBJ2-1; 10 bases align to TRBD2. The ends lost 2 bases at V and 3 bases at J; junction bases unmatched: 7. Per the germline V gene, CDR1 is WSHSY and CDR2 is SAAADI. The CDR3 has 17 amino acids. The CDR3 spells CASSERFGTSDYNEQFF. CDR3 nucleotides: TGCGCCAGCAGTGAGCGGTTTGGGACTAGCGACTACAATGAGCAGTTCTTC.

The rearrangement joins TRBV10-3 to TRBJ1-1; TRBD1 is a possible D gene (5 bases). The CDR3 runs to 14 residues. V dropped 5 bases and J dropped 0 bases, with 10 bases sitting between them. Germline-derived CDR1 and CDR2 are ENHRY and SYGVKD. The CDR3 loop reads CAISTGLMNTEAFF. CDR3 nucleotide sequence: TGTGCCATCAGTACGGGACTCATGAACACTGAAGCTTTCTTT.

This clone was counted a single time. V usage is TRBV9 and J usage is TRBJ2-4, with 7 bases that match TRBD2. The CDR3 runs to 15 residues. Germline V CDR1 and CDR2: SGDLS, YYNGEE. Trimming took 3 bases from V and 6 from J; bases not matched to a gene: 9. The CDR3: CASSAGGSWRNIQYF. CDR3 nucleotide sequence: TGTGCCAGCAGCGCGGGCGGGAGTTGGCGAAACATTCAGTACTTC.

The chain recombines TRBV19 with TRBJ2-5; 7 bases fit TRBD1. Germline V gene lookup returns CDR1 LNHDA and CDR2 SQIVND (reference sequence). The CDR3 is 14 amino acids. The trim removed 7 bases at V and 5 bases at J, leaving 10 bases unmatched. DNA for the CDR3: TGTGCCAGTAATAACAGGGGATTAGGGGAGACCCAGTACTTC. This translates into CASNNRGLGETQYF.

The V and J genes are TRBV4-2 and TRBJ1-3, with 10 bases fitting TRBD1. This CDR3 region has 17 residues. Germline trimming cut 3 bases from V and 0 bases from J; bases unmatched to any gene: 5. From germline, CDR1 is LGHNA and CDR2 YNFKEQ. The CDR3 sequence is CASSHTDRGPSGNTIYF. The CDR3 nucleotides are TGTGCCAGCAGCCATACAGACAGGGGGCCCTCTGGAAACACCATATATTTT.

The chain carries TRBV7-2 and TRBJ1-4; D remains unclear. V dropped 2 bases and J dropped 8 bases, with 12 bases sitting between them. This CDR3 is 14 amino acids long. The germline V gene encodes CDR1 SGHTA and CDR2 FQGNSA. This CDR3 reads CASSLYRREEKLFF. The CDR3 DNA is TGTGCCAGCAGCTTATACAGACGGGAGGAAAAACTGTTTTTT.

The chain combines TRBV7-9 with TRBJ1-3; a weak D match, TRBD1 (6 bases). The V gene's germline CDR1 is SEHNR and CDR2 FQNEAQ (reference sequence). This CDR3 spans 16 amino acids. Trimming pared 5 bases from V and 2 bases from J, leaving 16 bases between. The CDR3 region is CASSPLGAHPGNTIYF. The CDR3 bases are TGTGCCAGCAGCCCCTTGGGGGCTCATCCTGGAAACACCATATATTTT.

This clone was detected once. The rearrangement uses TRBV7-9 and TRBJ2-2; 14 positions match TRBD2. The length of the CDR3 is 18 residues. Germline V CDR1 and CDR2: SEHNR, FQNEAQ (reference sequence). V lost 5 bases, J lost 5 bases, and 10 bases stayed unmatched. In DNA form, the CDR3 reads TGTGCCAGCAGCCCCTGGGGACTAGCGGGAGCGAGGACCGGGGAGCTGTTTTTT. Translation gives CASSPWGLAGARTGELFF.

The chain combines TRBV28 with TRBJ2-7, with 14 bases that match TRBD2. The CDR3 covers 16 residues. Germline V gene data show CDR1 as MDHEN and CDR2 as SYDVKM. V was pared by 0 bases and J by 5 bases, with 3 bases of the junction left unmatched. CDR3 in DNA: TGTGCCAGCAGTTTATGGCGGACTAGCGGGAGGAACGAGCAGTACTTC. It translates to CASSLWRTSGRNEQYF. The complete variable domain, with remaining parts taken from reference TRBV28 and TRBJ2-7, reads DVKVTQSSRYLVKRTGEKVFLECVQDMDHENMFWYRQDPGLGLRLIYFSYDVKMKEKGDIPEGYSVSREKKERFSLILESASTNQTSMYLCASSLWRTSGRNEQYFGPGTRLTVT.

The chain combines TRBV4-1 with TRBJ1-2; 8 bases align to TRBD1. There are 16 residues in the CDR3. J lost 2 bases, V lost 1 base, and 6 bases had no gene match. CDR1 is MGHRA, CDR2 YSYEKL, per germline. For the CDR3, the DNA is TGCGCCAGCAGCCAAGCGCAGGGGGCTGTGAACTATGGCTACACCTTC. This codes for CASSQAQGAVNYGYTF.

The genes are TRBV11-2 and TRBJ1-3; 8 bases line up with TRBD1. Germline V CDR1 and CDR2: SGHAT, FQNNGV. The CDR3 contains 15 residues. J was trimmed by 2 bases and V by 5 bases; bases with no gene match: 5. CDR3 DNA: TGTGCCAGCAGCCTCCGGGACAGGACTGGAAACACCATATATTTT. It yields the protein CASSLRDRTGNTIYF.